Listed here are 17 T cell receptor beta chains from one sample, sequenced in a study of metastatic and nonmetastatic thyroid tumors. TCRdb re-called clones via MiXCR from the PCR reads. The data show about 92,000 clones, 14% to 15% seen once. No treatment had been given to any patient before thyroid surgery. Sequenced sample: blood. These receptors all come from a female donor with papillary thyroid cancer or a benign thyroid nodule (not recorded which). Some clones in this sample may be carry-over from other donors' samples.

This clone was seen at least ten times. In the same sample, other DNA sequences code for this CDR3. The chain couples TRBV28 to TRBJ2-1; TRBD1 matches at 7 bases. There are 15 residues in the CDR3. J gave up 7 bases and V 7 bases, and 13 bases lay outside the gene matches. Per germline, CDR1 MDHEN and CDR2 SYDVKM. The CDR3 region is CASTRSGTEGNEQFF. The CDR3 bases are TGTGCCAGCACCCGTTCCGGGACAGAAGGGAATGAGCAGTTCTTC.

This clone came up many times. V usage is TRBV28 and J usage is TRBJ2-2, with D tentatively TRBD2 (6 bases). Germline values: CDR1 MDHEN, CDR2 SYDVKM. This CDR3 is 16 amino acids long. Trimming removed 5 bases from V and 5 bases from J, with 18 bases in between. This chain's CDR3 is CASSIGTPSSTGELFF. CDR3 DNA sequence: TGTGCCAGCAGTATCGGGACTCCTTCCTCGACCGGGGAGCTGTTTTTT.

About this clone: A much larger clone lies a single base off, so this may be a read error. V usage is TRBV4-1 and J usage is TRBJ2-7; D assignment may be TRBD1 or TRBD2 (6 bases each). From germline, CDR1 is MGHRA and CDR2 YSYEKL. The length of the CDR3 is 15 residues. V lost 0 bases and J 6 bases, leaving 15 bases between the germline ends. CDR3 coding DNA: TGCGCCAGCAGCCAAGATCGCTGGGGGGCCTTCGAGCAGTACTTC. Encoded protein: CASSQDRWGAFEQYF.

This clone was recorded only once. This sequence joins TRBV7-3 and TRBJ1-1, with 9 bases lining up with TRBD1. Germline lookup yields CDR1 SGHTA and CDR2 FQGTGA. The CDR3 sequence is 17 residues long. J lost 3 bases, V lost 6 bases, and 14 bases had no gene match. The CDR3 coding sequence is TGTGCCAGCAGTCCGGGACAGGGTGTCCCGGGGCACACTGAAGCTTTCTTT. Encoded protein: CASSPGQGVPGHTEAFF.

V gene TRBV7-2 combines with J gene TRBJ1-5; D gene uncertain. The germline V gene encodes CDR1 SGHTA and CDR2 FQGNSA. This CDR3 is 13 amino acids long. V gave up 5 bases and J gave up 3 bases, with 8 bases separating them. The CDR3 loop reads CASSPGNNQPQHF. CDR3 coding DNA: TGTGCCAGCAGCCCTGGGAACAATCAGCCCCAGCATTTT.

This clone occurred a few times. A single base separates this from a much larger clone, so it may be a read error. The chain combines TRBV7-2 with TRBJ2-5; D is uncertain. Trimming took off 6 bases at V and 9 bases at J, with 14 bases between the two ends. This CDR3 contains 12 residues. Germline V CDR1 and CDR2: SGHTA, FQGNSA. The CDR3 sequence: CASSGEGRSQYF. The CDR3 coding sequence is TGTGCCAGCAGTGGGGAAGGAAGGTCCCAGTACTTC.

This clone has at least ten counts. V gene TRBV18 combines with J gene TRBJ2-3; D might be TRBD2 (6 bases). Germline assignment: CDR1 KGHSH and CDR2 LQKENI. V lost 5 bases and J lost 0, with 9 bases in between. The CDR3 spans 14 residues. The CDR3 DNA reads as TGTGCCAGCTCAGTCGGGGGTAGCACAGATACGCAGTATTTT. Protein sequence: CASSVGGSTDTQYF.

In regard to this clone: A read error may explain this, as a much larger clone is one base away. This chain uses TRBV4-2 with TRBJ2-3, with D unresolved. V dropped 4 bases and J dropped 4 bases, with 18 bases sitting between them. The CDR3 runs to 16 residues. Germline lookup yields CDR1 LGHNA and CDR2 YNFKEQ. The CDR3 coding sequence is TGTGCCAGCAGCCCCGCAGGCAGGTGGTCCCCAGATACGCAGTATTTT. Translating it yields CASSPAGRWSPDTQYF.

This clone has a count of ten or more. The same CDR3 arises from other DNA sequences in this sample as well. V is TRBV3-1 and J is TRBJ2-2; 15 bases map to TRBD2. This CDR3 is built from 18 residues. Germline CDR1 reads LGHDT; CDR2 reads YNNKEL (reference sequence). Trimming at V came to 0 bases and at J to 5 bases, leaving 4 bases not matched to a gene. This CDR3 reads CASSQEGLAGGGTGELFF. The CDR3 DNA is TGTGCCAGCAGCCAAGAGGGACTAGCGGGGGGCGGAACCGGGGAGCTGTTTTTT.

CDR3 in amino acids: CASSYRGLNEKLFF. Written as DNA, the CDR3 is TGTGCCAGCAGCTACCGGGGCCTTAATGAAAAACTGTTTTTT. The chain combines TRBV13 with TRBJ1-4; the D gene is possibly TRBD1 (5 bases). Trimming took 4 bases from V and 4 from J, leaving 10 bases between them. The CDR3 has 14 residues. Germline CDR1 reads PRHDT; CDR2 reads FYEKMQ (reference sequence).

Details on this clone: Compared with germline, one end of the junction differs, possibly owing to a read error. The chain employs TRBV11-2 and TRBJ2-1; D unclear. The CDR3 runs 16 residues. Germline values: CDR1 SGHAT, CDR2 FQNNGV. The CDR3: CASSLGTVPPYNEQLF. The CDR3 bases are TGTGCCAGCAGCTTAGGTACAGTACCACCCTACAATGAGCAGTTATTC.

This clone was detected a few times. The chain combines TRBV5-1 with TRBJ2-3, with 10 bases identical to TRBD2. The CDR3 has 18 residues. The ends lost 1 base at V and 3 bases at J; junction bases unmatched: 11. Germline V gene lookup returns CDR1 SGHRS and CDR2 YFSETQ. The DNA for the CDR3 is TGCGCCAGCAGCTTGTCTACCGGGGTAGCGGGGGGAACAGATACGCAGTATTTT. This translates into CASSLSTGVAGGTDTQYF.

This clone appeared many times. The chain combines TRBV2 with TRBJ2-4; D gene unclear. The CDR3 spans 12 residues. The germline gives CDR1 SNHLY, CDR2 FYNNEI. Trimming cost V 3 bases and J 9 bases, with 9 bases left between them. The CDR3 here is CASSEGRSIQYF. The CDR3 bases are TGTGCCAGCAGTGAGGGCAGGAGCATTCAGTACTTC.

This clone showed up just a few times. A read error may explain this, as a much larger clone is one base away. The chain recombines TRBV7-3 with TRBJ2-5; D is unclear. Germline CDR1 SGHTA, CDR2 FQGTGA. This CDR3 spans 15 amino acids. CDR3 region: CASRLKWPPQETQYF. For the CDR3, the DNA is TGTGCCAGCAGATTAAAATGGCCCCCTCAAGAGACCCAGTACTTC.

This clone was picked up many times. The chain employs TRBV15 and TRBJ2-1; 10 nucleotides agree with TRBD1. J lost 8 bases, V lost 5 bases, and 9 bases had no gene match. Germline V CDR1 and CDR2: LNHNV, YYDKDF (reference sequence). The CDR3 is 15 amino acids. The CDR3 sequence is CATSYRRGTGDEQFF. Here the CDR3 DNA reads TGTGCCACCAGCTATCGGCGGGGGACAGGGGATGAGCAGTTCTTC.

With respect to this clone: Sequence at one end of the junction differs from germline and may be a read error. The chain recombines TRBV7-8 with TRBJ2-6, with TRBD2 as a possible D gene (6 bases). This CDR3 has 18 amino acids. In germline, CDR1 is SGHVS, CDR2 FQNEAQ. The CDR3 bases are TGTGCCAGCAGCCACACGGGACTCGATTTCTCTTGGGCCAACGTCCTGACTTTC. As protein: CASSHTGLDFSWANVLTF.

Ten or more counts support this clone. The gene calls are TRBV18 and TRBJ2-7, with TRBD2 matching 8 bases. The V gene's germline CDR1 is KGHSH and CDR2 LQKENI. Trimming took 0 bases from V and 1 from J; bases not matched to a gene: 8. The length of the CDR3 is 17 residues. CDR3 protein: CASSPPVAGGPSYEQYF. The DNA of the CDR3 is TGTGCCAGCTCACCACCGGTGGCGGGGGGACCATCCTACGAGCAGTACTTC.